This T cell receptor (beta chain) was identified in a study of cytomegalovirus exposure and HLA in healthy donors. Broader study findings: For most TCR beta V segments, an earlier analysis put the productive rate at about 90% or about 30% of the time. Among the most significant clusters, several appeared linked to common viral pathogens in a later analysis.

The CDR3 has 14 amino acids. The trim removed 6 bases at V and 7 bases at J, leaving 12 bases unmatched. The germline CDR1 and CDR2 sequences are MNHEY and SMNVEV (reference sequence). All the people who gave samples were healthy bone marrow donors. A multiplex PCR was run with 60 Vbeta primers and 13 Jbeta primers. As originally analysed: In a later analysis, 80 million to 100 million unique TCR beta chains included roughly 11 million shared by two or more donors. Produced via immunoSEQ multiplex PCR; TCRdb's table is partial and in-frame only. D and trimming were read from the DNA, whereas the V and J calls and clone size are those reported in that table. Among about 210,000 clones listed, approximately 78% were seen once. With regard to this clone: Its antigen is unknown.

The clonotype comes from a woman aged 30 to 39 in good health and CMV-seropositive. Sequencing used PBMCs. The V gene is TRBV27, the J gene TRBJ2-7; 7 nucleotides match TRBD2. CDR3 DNA sequence: TGTGCCAGCAGAACCGGGACTAAGTCCCCAGAGCAGTACTTC. Encoded protein: CASRTGTKSPEQYF.